Listed here is a single T cell receptor (beta chain). The data belong to a study of CD8+ T cells in alopecia areata. On the study more broadly: Each day, treated patients took oral tofacitinib twice, at 5 to 10 mg per dose.

Sequencing relied on a cDNA template that was reverse transcribed from extracted RNA. The assay was immunoSEQ multiplex PCR, and TCRdb's table has in-frame clones only and misses some. This sample has 200,000 to 250,000 clones, with roughly 57% found just once. Germline V gene sequence: CDR1 MGHRA, CDR2 YSYEKL. V lost 3 bases, J lost 0 bases, and 21 bases lay in between. The CDR3 is 19 amino acids. The sequence came from a human donor with alopecia areata. The sample here was CD4+ T cells sorted from blood, taken at week 0. The chain is built from TRBV4-1 and TRBJ2-4; possible D gene TRBD2, 6 bases. CDR3 residues: CASSQPISGTRLAKNIQYF. The CDR3 bases are TGCGCCAGCAGCCAGCCAATTTCCGGGACTCGGTTAGCCAAAAACATTCAGTACTTC.